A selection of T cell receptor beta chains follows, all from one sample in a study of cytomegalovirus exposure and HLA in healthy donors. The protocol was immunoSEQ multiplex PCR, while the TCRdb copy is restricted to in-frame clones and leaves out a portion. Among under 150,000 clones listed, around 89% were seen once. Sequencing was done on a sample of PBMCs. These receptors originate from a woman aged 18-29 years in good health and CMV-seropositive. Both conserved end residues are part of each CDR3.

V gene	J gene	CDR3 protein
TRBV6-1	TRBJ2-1	CASTLLAGGGHEQFF
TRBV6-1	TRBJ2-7	CASSVSSYEQYF
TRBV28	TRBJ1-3	CASSFSREGDTIYF
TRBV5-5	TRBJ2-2	CASSEAGGHQELFF
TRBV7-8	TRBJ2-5	CASSLDLGSGETQYF
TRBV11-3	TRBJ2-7	CASSRGTSGGAVYEQYF
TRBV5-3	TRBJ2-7	CARSVGLAGGEQYF
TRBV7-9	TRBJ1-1	CASSLVSTGGYTEAFF
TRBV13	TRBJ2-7	CASSLGLAGHHYEQYF
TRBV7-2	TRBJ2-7	CASSRDRAGEQYF
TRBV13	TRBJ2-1	CASSLSTSGGDNEQFF
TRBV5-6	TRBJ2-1	CASSLAMQRGGNEQFF
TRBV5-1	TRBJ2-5	CASSISGATQETQYF
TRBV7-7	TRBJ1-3	CASSSRPGSGNTIYF
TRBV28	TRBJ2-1	CASSIPGTSRTEQFF
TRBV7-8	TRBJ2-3	CASSGGLTDTQYF
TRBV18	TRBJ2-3	CASSSSRATSTDTQYF
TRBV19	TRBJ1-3	CASSLPTLLSGNTIYF
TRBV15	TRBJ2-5	CATSRYSGGVQETQYF
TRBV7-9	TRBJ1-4	CASSSRQGYEKLFF
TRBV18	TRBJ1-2	CASSQQGDYGYTF
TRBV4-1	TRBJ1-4	CASSQARPGEKLFF
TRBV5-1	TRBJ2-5	CASSSGTGRETQYF
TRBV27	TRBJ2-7	CASGMSMGLHEQYF
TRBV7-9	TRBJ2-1	CASSLGLAGKVEQFF
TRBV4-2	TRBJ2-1	CASSQAPTSGGTEQFF
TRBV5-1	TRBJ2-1	CASSKSTSGSYNEQFF
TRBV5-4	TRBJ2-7	CASSSTDRGAYEQYF
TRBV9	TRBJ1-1	CASSDLEGTEAFF
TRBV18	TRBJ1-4	CASSPVQGIEKLFF
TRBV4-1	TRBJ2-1	CASSLRLANNEQFF
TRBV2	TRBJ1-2	CASSGQLANYGYTF
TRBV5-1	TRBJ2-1	CASGRSSGRPYNEQFF
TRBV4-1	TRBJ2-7	CASSPTSGGTYEQYF
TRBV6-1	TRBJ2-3	CASGGPTDTQYF
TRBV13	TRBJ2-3	CASSPRGGPDTQYF
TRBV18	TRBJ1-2	CASSSTGDNGYTF
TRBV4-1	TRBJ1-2	CASSGSPGYGYTF
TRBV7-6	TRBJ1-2	CASSLEGGNGYTF
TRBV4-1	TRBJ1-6	CASSPSTVLFSHNSPLHF
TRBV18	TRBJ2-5	CASSPSQGQETQYF
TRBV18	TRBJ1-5	CASSQQGYGQPQHF
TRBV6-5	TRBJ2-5	CASSRTAQETQYF
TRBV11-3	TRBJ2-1	CASSFGLREQFF
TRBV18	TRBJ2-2	CASSPRDTGELFF
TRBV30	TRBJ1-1	CAWSPQGARTEAFF
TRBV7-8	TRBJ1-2	CASSLVQGTTKRGYTF
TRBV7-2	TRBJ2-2	CASSLVRGQAGELFF
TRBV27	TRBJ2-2	CASSRQGGWNTGELFF
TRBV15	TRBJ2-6	CATSRGGLGANVLTF
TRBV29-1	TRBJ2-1	CSGSSGDEQFF
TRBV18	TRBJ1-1	CASSPHRIMNTEAFF
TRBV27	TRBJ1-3	CASSRDRTFSGNTIYF